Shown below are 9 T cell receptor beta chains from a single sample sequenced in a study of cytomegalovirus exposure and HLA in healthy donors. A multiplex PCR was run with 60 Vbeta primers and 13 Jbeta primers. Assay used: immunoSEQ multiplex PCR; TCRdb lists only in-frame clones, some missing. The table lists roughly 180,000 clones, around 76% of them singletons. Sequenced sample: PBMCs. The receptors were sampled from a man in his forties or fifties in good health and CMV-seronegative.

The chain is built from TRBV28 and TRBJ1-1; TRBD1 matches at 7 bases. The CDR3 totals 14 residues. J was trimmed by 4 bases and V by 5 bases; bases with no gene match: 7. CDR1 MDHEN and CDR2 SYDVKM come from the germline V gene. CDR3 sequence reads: CASSTRQGATEAFF. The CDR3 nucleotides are TGTGCCAGCAGTACACGACAGGGAGCCACTGAAGCTTTCTTT. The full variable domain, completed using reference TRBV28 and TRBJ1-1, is DVKVTQSSRYLVKRTGEKVFLECVQDMDHENMFWYRQDPGLGLRLIYFSYDVKMKEKGDIPEGYSVSREKKERFSLILESASTNQTSMYLCASSTRQGATEAFFGQGTRLTVV.

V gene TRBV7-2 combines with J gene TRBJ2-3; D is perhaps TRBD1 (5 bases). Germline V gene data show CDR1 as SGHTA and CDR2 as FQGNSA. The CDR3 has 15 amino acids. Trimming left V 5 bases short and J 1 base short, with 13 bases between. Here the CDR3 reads CASSPPGHRTDTQYF. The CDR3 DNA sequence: TGTGCCAGCAGCCCTCCAGGACACCGCACAGATACGCAGTATTTT.

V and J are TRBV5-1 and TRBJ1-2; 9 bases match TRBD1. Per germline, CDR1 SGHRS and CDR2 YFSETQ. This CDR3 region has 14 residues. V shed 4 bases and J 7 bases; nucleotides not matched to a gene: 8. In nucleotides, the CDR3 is TGCGCCAGCAGCACTGGACAGGGGAGGTTTGGCTACACCTTC. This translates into CASSTGQGRFGYTF.

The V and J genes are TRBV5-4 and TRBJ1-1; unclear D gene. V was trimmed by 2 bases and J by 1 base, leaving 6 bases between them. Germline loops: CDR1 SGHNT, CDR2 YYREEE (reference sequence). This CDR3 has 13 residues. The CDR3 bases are TGTGCCAGCAGCTTTACAGAGAACACTGAAGCTTTCTTT. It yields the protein CASSFTENTEAFF.

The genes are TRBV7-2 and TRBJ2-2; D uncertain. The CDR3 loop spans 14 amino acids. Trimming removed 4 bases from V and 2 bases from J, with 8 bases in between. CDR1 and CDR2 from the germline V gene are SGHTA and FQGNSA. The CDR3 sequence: CASSSMTNTGELFF. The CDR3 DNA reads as TGTGCCAGCAGCTCCATGACTAACACCGGGGAGCTGTTTTTT.

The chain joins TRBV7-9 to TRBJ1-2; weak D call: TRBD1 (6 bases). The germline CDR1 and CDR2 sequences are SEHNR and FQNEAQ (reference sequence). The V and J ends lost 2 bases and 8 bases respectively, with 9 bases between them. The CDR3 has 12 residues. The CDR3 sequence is CASSLTGWGYTF. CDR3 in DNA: TGTGCCAGCAGCTTAACAGGGTGGGGCTACACCTTC.

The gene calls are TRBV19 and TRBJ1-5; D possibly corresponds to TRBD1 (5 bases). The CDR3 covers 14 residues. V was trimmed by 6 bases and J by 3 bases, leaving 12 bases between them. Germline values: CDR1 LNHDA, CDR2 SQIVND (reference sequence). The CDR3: CASSQGPVNQPQHF. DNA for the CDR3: TGTGCCAGTAGCCAGGGCCCCGTCAATCAGCCCCAGCATTTT.

The CDR3, as DNA: TGCAGCGTCCACATAGACAGGGGGCTAGCCAAAAACATTCAGTACTTC. It codes for CSVHIDRGLAKNIQYF. V and J are TRBV29-1 and TRBJ2-4; 10 bases map to TRBD1. The V gene's germline CDR1 is SQVTM and CDR2 ANQGSEA. The CDR3 covers 16 residues. Trimming cost V 6 bases and J 0 bases; bases outside gene matches: 8. The whole variable domain, filled in from reference TRBV29-1 and TRBJ2-4, reads SAVISQKPSRDICQRGTSLTIQCQVDSQVTMMFWYRQQPGQSLTLIATANQGSEATYESGFVIDKFPISRPNLTFSTLTVSNMSPEDSSIYLCSVHIDRGLAKNIQYFGAGTRLSVL.

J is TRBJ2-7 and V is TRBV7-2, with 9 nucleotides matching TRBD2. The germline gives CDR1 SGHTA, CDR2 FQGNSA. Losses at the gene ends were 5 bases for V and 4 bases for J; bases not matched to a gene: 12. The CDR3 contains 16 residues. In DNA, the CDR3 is TGTGCCAGCAGCGCTCTTCGAGCGGGAGGAAATTACGAGCAGTACTTC. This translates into CASSALRAGGNYEQYF.